This T cell receptor (beta chain) was observed in a study of CD8+CD57+ T cells in acquired aplastic anemia. Genomic DNA, serving as template, underwent TCR beta VDJ and CDR3 profiling. TCRdb itself ran the reads through MiXCR, one entry per CDR3 protein. The sample comprises around 170,000 distinct CDR3 sequences, 48% of which are singletons, and 9.7% rests with the top ten. Notes on this clonotype: A much larger clone lies a single base off, so this may be a read error.

Patients selected for sequencing had displayed CD8+CD57+ cell expansion by flow cytometry. Every patient was diagnosed with severe acquired aplastic anemia. CDR1 and CDR2 (germline): SQVTM, ANQGSEA. V was trimmed by 3 bases and J by 4 bases, leaving 9 bases between them. The CDR3 sequence is 13 residues long. The clonotype originates from a human donor with aplastic anemia. The chain combines TRBV29-1 with TRBJ2-2; D is uncertain. Material for sequencing was sorted CD4+, CD8+, or CD8+CD57+ T cells (not recorded which) from PBMCs. CDR3 residues: CSVDRLSTGELFF. CDR3 coding DNA: TGCAGCGTTGATAGGCTAAGCACCGGGGAGCTGTTTTTT.